The 23 T cell receptor beta chains below come from one sample, sequenced in a study of spatial heterogeneity in lung cancer (dated by TCRdb to between 2018 and 2020). The sample's time point label, in plain terms: sample taken at primary tumor resection. Whole RNA extracted from tumor and nontumor lung tissue, or from cryopreserved PBMC samples, was used for TCR sequencing without cell sorting. Library generation was performed with 5' RACE. The sequencing machine was a NextSeq 500. In TCRdb, the public reads were trimmed at Q25 with fastp and aligned with MiXCR, with productive beta chains retained. Each entry merges the rows of one CDR3 protein and shows their most common DNA and genes. The sample contains about 82,000 distinct CDR3 sequences, roughly 12% of them found a single time. The ten largest clones take up roughly 4.5% of the sample. This specimen consisted of PBMCs, obtained at surgery. The receptors come from a male donor with early-stage non-small cell lung cancer.

For this clonotype: Just one base apart from a much larger clone, this may be a read error. V is TRBV29-1 and J is TRBJ1-4; TRBD1 is a possible D gene (5 bases). This CDR3 comprises 13 residues. Germline-derived CDR1 and CDR2 are SQVTM and ANQGSEA. The CDR3 reads CSVGGVTSEKLFF. The CDR3, as DNA: TGCAGCGTCGGGGGAGTAACTAGTGAAAAACTGTTTTTT.

In this sample, this clonotype turned up a few times. In DNA, the CDR3 is TGTGCCAGCAGTTCCAGAGGGGGTTATAACTATGGCTACACCTTC. It translates to CASSSRGGYNYGYTF. The rearrangement uses TRBV6-5 and TRBJ1-2; D might be TRBD1 (6 bases). V was clipped by 4 bases and J by 1 base, with 13 bases between them. Germline loops: CDR1 MNHEY, CDR2 SVGAGI. This CDR3 has 15 residues.

This clonotype was seen many times. J is TRBJ1-1 and V is TRBV29-1; unclear D gene. Trimming removed 5 bases from V and 0 bases from J, with 7 bases in between. Looked up from germline, CDR1 is SQVTM and CDR2 is ANQGSEA. The CDR3 is 12 amino acids. CDR3 sequence (DNA): TGCAGCGTTTCAAGGGTGAACACTGAAGCTTTCTTT. This sequence encodes CSVSRVNTEAFF.

This clonotype was observed a few times. This chain links TRBV20-1 with TRBJ1-4; no reliable D call. This CDR3 contains 14 residues. The germline V and J ends were trimmed by 3 bases and 0 bases, with 8 bases remaining between them. CDR1 and CDR2 from the germline V gene are DFQATT and SNEGSKA (reference sequence). DNA for the CDR3: TGCAGTGCTAGGGGTGGGGCAACTAATGAAAAACTGTTTTTT. Its protein is CSARGGATNEKLFF.

The genes are TRBV6-5 and TRBJ1-1; possibly TRBD1 for D (5 bases). The germline gives CDR1 MNHEY, CDR2 SVGAGI. The CDR3 is 15 amino acids. Trimming took 2 bases from V and 11 from J, leaving 21 bases between them. The CDR3 DNA reads TGTGCCAGCAGTTACGGGGCGAGTGGGCCTCGATCTGCTTTCTTT. This codes for CASSYGASGPRSAFF.

Comments on this clonotype: Germline and junction disagree at one end, which may indicate a read error. This chain connects TRBV11-1 to TRBJ2-5; tentative D call: TRBD1 (7 bases). Germline assignment: CDR1 SGHAT and CDR2 FQDESV (reference sequence). This CDR3 spans 18 amino acids. CDR3 DNA: TGTGCCAACAGCTTCCTCCCCCCCTTGACAGGGAGGACAGAGACCCAGTACTTC. It specifies CANSFLPPLTGRTETQYF.

The chain joins TRBV10-1 to TRBJ2-3; D assignment may be TRBD1 or TRBD2 (6 bases each). V lost 4 bases, J lost 3 bases, and 11 bases lay in between. The germline V gene encodes CDR1 WNHNN and CDR2 SYGVQD (reference sequence). The CDR3 sequence is 14 residues long. CDR3: CASSGPGATDTQYF. The CDR3 nucleotides are TGCGCCAGCAGTGGACCGGGGGCAACAGATACGCAGTATTTT.

This chain uses TRBV5-4 with TRBJ2-3; D unresolved. Germline V gene sequence: CDR1 SGHNT, CDR2 YYREEE (reference sequence). V was shortened by 0 bases and J by 1 base, with 12 bases between the two germline ends. CDR3 length equals 16 residues. As DNA, the CDR3 is TGTGCCAGCAGCTTGGTTGGTGGCCGTGGCACAGATACGCAGTATTTT. Protein: CASSLVGGRGTDTQYF.

This chain connects TRBV7-9 to TRBJ1-1, with TRBD1 matching over 7 bases. CDR1 and CDR2 from the germline V gene are SEHNR and FQNEAQ (reference sequence). The CDR3 length is 15 residues. V was pared by 3 bases and J by 1 base, with 5 bases of the junction left unmatched. The DNA for the CDR3 is TGTGCCAGCAGCTTTGGGACAGCCCAGAACACTGAAGCTTTCTTT. It translates to CASSFGTAQNTEAFF.

The chain couples TRBV30 to TRBJ1-2, with D unclear. The CDR3 contains 13 residues. Between the trimmed V and J ends, which lost 4 bases and 2 bases, there was a span of 11 bases. Germline loops: CDR1 GTSNPN, CDR2 SVGIG (reference sequence). The chain's CDR3 is CAWTISFNYGYTF. Written as DNA, the CDR3 is TGTGCCTGGACCATAAGCTTCAACTATGGCTACACCTTC.

The rearrangement links TRBV5-1 to TRBJ2-6, with D possibly TRBD1 on 5 matching bases. Per the germline V gene, CDR1 is SGHRS and CDR2 is YFSETQ. This CDR3 comprises 17 residues. V was pared by 3 bases and J by 4 bases, with 17 bases between. The CDR3 region has the DNA TGCGCCAGCAGCTGGGGCCCCGACAATGAGGGGGCCAACGTCCTGACTTTC. It is translated as CASSWGPDNEGANVLTF.

This clonotype was detected only a few times. The chain couples TRBV10-3 to TRBJ1-1; 7 bases map to TRBD1. With 7 bases clipped from V and 4 bases from J, the junction kept 6 bases outside the gene matches. Per the germline V gene, CDR1 is ENHRY and CDR2 is SYGVKD. The CDR3 has 13 residues. This CDR3 is CAITDREGTEAFF. The CDR3 bases are TGTGCCATCACTGACAGGGAGGGCACTGAAGCTTTCTTT.

By its share, this clonotype is medium-sized. V usage is TRBV29-1 and J usage is TRBJ2-7; 9 bases map to TRBD1. From germline, CDR1 is SQVTM and CDR2 ANQGSEA. Trimming cost V 4 bases and J 5 bases; bases outside gene matches: 9. There are 14 residues in the CDR3. The CDR3 region has the DNA TGCAGCGTTGGGGTGGCGGGACAGGGCCACGAGCAGTACTTC. Its protein product is CSVGVAGQGHEQYF.

This clonotype was observed a few times. The V call is TRBV20-1, the J call TRBJ2-7, with TRBD2 as a possible D gene (6 bases). Per germline, CDR1 DFQATT and CDR2 SNEGSKA (reference sequence). The V end was cut by 4 bases, the J end by 1 base, with 14 bases between. There are 14 residues in the CDR3. Here the CDR3 reads CSATDGGISYEQYF. In DNA form, the CDR3 reads TGCAGTGCTACGGATGGGGGGATATCCTACGAGCAGTACTTC.

The chain recombines TRBV7-3 with TRBJ2-1, with 16 positions matching TRBD2. J gave up 12 bases and V 5 bases, and 7 bases lay outside the gene matches. The CDR3 totals 15 residues. Per germline, CDR1 SGHTA and CDR2 FQGTGA. The CDR3: CASSPGTSGGAGQFF. Written as DNA, the CDR3 is TGTGCCAGCAGCCCCGGGACTAGCGGGGGGGCTGGGCAGTTCTTC.

This clonotype has a handful of counts. The V call is TRBV27, the J call TRBJ2-2; perhaps TRBD2 as D (6 bases). The germline CDR1 and CDR2 sequences are MNHEY and SMNVEV (reference sequence). There are 15 residues in the CDR3. V lost 0 bases and J lost 4, with 9 bases in between. The CDR3 reads CASSLSLAGTGELFF. The CDR3 DNA sequence: TGTGCCAGCAGTTTATCACTAGCTGGCACCGGGGAGCTGTTTTTT.

This clonotype was observed a handful of times. The genes are TRBV6-2 or TRBV6-3 and TRBJ2-7; D possibly corresponds to TRBD1 (5 bases). The germline V and J ends were trimmed by 7 bases and 6 bases, with 13 bases remaining between them. There are 12 residues in the CDR3. Germline CDR1 is MNHEY and CDR2 is SVGEGT. The CDR3 protein is CASKKQRGEQYF. The CDR3 DNA is TGTGCCAGCAAAAAACAAAGGGGCGAGCAGTACTTC.

The chain couples TRBV20-1 to TRBJ1-5, with unresolved D. The CDR3 has 14 amino acids. Germline V gene sequence: CDR1 DFQATT, CDR2 SNEGSKA (reference sequence). Between the trimmed V and J ends, which lost 3 bases and 0 bases, there was a span of 9 bases. CDR3 sequence: CSARFVHSNQPQHF. CDR3 coding DNA: TGCAGTGCTAGGTTTGTGCATAGCAATCAGCCCCAGCATTTT.

This clonotype was counted only a few times. J is TRBJ2-1 and V is TRBV5-1; a possible D gene is TRBD2 (6 bases). Trimming left V 3 bases short and J 6 bases short, with 10 bases between. The germline V gene encodes CDR1 SGHRS and CDR2 YFSETQ. The CDR3 runs to 13 residues. DNA of the CDR3: TGCGCCAGCAGCTCGGGGGTTATCAATGAGCAGTTCTTC. Translated, it gives CASSSGVINEQFF.

The chain carries TRBV7-9 and TRBJ2-3, with D hard to call. Trimming shortened V by 5 bases and J by 5 bases, and 17 bases separated the two germline ends. CDR1 is SEHNR, CDR2 FQNEAQ, per germline (reference sequence). The CDR3 totals 15 residues. The CDR3 bases are TGTGCCAGCAGCCTCCTAACGCTGTTAAAAGATACGCAGTATTTT. This encodes CASSLLTLLKDTQYF.

This clonotype was detected only a few times. The genes are TRBV7-6 and TRBJ2-3; 13 positions agree with TRBD2. Germline V gene sequence: CDR1 SGHVS, CDR2 FNYEAQ. The CDR3 has 16 residues. V shed 6 bases and J 3 bases; nucleotides not matched to a gene: 6. The CDR3 DNA is TGTGCCAGCAGTCTTAGACTAGCGGGGGGAACAGATACGCAGTATTTT. Translated, it gives CASSLRLAGGTDTQYF.

The sample holds a few counts of this clonotype. The chain links TRBV11-2 to TRBJ2-2; D not certain. V dropped 0 bases and J dropped 6 bases, with 5 bases sitting between them. The CDR3 is 13 amino acids. CDR1 is SGHAT and CDR2 is FQNNGV in the germline V gene. CDR3 bases: TGTGCCAGCAGCTTAGAGAGAGCCGGGGAGCTGTTTTTT. This codes for CASSLERAGELFF.

This clonotype has more than one count but fewer than ten. The J gene is TRBJ2-1, the V gene TRBV6-5; D may be TRBD1 (6 bases). The CDR3 length is 12 residues. CDR1 is MNHEY and CDR2 is SVGAGI in the germline V gene. The germline V and J ends were trimmed by 2 bases and 9 bases, with 8 bases remaining between them. The CDR3 nucleotides read TGTGCCAGCAGTTACACAGGGACTGAGCAGTTCTTC. This encodes CASSYTGTEQFF.